This TCR beta chain was sequenced for a study of T-cell memory formation after mild COVID-19. Trimming took off 5 bases at V and 4 bases at J, with 15 bases between the two ends. The CDR3 is 14 amino acids. The V gene's germline CDR1 is SGHTA and CDR2 FQGNSA. Via MiXCR, TCRdb re-called the 5' RACE reads, giving one row per CDR3 protein. The data contain approximately 260,000 distinct CDR3 sequences, 16% of them seen just once; the ten biggest clones take up 22%. This clonotype was detected only a few times. The chain links TRBV7-2 to TRBJ2-7; D might be TRBD1 (6 bases). The clonotype originates from a man between 18 and 35 years old who had mild COVID-19 (a few samples of this study predate the infection). Cell type and time point are not known. The sequenced sample was PBMCs or a T cell subset sorted from them (not recorded which). DNA of the CDR3: TGTGCCAGCAGCGAACAGGGACAACTTTACGAGCAGTACGTC. Its protein product is CASSEQGQLYEQYV.